The next 5 T cell receptor beta chains were all read from a single sample in a study of T cell changes during pregnancy in multiple sclerosis. Generated by immunoSEQ multiplex PCR, the TCRdb table keeps only in-frame clones and is missing some. The sample lists more than 25,000 clones; roughly 90% were seen once. Sequences were derived from CD8+ T cells from peripheral blood mononuclear cells, sampled in the first trimester of pregnancy. All receptors come from a female donor with multiple sclerosis, enrolled in a pregnancy study.

This chain uses TRBV25-1 with TRBJ2-2; D gene unclear. The CDR3 contains 13 residues. The germline V and J ends were trimmed by 6 bases and 3 bases, with 8 bases remaining between them. The germline gives CDR1 MGHDK, CDR2 SYGVNS. CDR3 in DNA: TGTGCCAGCAGGATCACGGACACCGGGGAGCTGTTTTTT. Amino acid sequence: CASRITDTGELFF.

This rearrangement joins TRBV11-1 to TRBJ2-2; 7 bases are shared with TRBD2. The V and J ends lost 0 bases and 3 bases, in that order; junction bases with no gene match: 4. There are 16 residues in the CDR3. Per the germline V gene, CDR1 is SGHAT and CDR2 is FQDESV (reference sequence). Here the CDR3 reads CASSLAASGYTGELFF. CDR3 nucleotide sequence: TGTGCCAGCAGCTTAGCGGCTAGCGGATACACCGGGGAGCTGTTTTTT.

V is TRBV15 and J is TRBJ1-1; no reliable D call. Germline V gene data show CDR1 as LNHNV and CDR2 as YYDKDF (reference sequence). Trimming took off 0 bases at V and 1 base at J, with 6 bases between the two ends. The CDR3 covers 14 residues. The CDR3 DNA sequence: TGTGCCACCAGCAGAGATGGGAGGAACACTGAAGCTTTCTTT. This translates into CATSRDGRNTEAFF.

This sequence joins TRBV28 and TRBJ2-5; TRBD2 agrees at 12 bases. The trim removed 2 bases at V and 5 bases at J, leaving 6 bases unmatched. Per germline, CDR1 MDHEN and CDR2 SYDVKM. CDR3 length: 16 amino acids. CDR3 amino acids: CASSLPLAGGWETQYF. CDR3 DNA sequence: TGTGCCAGCAGTTTACCCCTAGCGGGAGGGTGGGAGACCCAGTACTTC.

The J gene is TRBJ1-2, the V gene TRBV9; 11 bases match TRBD1. Germline V gene data show CDR1 as SGDLS and CDR2 as YYNGEE. The CDR3 has 16 residues. Losses at the gene ends were 0 bases for V and 8 bases for J; bases not matched to a gene: 9. This CDR3 reads CASSVEGQGESYGYTF. The CDR3 DNA is TGTGCCAGCAGCGTAGAGGGACAGGGGGAATCTTACGGCTACACCTTC.